This TCR beta chain was captured in a study of T-cell reconstitution after alpha-beta-depleted transplantation in children listed by TCRdb under 2016. General notes on the study: The study quantitatively tracked T-cell immune reconstitution after TCRalphabeta/CD19-depleted allogeneic hematopoietic cell transplantation in children using TCR repertoire profiling.

Taken from the germline V gene, the CDR1 and CDR2 loops are SGHRS and YFSETQ. Including cysteine and phenylalanine, the CDR3 has 15 amino acids. The retained sequence is limited to the CDR3, 45 bases, with the frame set at the first base. Germline trimming amounts to 0 bases on V and 9 bases on J, with 5 as the count of junction bases outside the gene matches. Library construction relied on PCR. TCRdb records Illumina HiSeq 2500 as the sequencer. Molecular barcoding was employed in the preparation of TCR libraries, with unique molecular identifiers being used to normalize TCRbeta repertoire quantification. TCRdb took the public reads, trimmed them with fastp at Q25, ran MiXCR for clone calling and kept in-frame beta chains. All rows with the same CDR3 protein become a single entry with the most common DNA and genes. The sample table records about 360,000 distinct CDR3 sequences; 13% of these occur just once. The ten top clones hold approximately 4.3% of the sample.

Details on this clonotype: There is no known antigen for this receptor. The record has no base qualities; no much larger clone is one base away.

The sample was PBMCs, taken from the stem cell graft. The sequence was collected from a human donor who donated a stem cell graft to a child with Fanconi anemia. The chain couples TRBV5-1 to TRBJ2-1, with 11 central nucleotides matching TRBD2. The DNA sequence is as follows: TGCGCCAGCAGCTTGGCCCTAGCGGGGGGTAGTGAGCAGTTCTTC. Its protein reads: CASSLALAGGSEQFF.